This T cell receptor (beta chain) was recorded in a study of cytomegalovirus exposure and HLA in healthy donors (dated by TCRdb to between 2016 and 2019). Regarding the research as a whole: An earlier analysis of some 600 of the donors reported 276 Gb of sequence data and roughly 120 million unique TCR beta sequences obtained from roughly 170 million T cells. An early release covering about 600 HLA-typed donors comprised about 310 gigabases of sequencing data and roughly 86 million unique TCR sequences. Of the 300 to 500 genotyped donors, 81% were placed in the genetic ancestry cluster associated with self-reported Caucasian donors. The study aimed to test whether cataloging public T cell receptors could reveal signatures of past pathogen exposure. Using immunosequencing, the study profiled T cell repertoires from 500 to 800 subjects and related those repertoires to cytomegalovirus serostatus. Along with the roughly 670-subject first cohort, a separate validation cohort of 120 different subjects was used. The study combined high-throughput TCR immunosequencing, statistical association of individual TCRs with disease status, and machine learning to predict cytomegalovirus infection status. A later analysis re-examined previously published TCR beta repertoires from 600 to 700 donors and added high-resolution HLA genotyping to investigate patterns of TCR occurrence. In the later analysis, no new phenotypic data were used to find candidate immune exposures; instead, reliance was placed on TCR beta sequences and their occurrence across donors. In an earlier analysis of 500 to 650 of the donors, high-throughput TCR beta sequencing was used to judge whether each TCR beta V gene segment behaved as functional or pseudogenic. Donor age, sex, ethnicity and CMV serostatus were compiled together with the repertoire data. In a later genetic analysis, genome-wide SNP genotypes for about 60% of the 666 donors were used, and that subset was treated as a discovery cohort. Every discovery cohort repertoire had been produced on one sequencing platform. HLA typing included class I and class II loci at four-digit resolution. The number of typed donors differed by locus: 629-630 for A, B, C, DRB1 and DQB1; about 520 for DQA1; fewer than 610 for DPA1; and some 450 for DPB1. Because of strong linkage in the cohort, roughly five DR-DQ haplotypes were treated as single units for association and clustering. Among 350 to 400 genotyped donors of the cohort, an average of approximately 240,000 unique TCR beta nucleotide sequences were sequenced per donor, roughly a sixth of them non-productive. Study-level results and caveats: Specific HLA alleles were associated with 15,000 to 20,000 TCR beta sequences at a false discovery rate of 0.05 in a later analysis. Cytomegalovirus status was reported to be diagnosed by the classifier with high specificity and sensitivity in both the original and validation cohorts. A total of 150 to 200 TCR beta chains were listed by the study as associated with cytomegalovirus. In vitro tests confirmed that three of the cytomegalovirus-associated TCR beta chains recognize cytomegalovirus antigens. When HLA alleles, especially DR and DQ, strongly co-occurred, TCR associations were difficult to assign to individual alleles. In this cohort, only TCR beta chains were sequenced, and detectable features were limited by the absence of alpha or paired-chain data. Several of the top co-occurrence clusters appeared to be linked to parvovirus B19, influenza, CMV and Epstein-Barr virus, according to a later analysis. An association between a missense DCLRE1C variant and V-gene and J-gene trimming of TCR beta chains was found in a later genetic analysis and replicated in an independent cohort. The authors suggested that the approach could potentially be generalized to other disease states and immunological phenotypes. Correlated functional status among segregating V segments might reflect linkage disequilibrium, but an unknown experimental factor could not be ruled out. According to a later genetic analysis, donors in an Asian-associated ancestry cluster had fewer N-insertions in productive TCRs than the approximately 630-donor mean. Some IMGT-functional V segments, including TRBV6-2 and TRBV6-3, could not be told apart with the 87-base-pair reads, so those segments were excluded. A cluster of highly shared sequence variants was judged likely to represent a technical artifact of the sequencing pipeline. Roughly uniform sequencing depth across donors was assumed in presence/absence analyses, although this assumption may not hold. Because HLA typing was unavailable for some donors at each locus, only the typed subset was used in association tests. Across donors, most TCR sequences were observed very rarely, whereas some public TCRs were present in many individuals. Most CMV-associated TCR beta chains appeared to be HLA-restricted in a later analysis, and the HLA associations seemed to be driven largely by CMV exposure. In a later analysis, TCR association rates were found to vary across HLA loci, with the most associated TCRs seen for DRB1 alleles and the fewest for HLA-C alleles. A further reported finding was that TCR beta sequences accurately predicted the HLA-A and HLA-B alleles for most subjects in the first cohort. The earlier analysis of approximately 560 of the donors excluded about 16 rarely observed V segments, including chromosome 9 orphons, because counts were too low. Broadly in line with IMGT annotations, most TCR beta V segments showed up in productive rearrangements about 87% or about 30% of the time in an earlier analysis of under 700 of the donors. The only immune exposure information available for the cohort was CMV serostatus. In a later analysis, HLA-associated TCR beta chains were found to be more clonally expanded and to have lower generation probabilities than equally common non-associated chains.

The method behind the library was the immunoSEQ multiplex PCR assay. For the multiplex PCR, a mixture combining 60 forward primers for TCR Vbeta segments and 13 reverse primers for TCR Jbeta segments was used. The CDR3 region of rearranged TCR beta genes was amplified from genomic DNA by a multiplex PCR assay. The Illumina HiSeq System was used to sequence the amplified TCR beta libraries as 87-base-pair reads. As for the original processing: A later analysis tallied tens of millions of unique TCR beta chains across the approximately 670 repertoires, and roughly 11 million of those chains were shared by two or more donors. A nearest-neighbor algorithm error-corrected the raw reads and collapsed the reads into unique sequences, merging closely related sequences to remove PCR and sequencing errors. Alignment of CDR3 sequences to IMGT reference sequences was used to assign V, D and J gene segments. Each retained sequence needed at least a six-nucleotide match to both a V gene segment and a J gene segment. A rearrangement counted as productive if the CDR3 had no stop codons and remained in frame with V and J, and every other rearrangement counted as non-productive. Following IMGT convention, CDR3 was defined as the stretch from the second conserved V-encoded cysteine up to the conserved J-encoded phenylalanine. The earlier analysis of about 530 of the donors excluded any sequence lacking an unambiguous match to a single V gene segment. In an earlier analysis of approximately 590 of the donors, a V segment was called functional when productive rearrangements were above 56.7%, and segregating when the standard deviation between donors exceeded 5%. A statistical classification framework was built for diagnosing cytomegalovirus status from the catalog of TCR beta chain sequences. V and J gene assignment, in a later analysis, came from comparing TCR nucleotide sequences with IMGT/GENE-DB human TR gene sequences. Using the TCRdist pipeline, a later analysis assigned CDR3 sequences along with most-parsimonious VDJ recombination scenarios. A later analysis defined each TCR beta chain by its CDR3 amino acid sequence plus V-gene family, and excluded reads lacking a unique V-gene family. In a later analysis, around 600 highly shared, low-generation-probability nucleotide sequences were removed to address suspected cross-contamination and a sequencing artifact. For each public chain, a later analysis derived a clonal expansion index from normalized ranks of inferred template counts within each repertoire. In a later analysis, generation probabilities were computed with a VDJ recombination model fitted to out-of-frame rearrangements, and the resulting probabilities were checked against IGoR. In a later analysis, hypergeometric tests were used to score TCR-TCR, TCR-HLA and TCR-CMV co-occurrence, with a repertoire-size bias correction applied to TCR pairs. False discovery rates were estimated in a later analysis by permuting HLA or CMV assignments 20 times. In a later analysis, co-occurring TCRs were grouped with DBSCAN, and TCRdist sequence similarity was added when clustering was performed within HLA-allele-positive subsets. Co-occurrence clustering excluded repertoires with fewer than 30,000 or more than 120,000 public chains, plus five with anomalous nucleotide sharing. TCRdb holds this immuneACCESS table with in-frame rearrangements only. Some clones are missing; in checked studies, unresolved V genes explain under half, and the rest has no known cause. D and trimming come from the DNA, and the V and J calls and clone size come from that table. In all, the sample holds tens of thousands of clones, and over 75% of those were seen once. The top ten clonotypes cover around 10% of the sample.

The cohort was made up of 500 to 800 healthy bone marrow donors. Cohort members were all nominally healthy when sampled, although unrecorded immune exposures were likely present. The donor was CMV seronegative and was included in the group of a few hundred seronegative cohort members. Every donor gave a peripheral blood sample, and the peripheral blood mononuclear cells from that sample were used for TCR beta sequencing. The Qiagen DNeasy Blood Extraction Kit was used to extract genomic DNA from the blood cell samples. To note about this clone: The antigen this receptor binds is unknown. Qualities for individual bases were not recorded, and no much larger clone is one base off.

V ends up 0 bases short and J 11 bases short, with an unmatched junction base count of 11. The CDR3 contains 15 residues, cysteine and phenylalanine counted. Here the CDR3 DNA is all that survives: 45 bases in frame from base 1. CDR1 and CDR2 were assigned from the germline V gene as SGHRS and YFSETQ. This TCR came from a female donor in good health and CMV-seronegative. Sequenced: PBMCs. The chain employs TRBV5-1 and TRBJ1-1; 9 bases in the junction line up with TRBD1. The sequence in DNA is TGCGCCAGCAGCTTGGCTGAGGGACAGGGTCGGAATGCTTTCTTT. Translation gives CASSLAEGQGRNAFF.